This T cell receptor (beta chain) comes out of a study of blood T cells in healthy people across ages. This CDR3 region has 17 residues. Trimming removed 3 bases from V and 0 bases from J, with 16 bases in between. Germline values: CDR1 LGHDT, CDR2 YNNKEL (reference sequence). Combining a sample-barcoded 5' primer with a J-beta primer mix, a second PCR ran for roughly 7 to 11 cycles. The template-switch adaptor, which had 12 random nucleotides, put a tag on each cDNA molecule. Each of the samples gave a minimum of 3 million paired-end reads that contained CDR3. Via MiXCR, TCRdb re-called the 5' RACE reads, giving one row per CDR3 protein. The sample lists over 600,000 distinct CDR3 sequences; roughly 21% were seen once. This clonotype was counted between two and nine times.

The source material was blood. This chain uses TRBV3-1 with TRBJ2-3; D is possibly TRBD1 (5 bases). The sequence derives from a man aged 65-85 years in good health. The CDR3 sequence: CASSHSMRQLSTDTQYF. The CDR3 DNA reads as TGTGCCAGCAGCCATTCCATGCGACAGCTTAGCACAGATACGCAGTATTTT.